Below are 32 T cell receptor beta chains sequenced from a single sample in a study of T cell responses to AZD1222 COVID-19 vaccine (dated by TCRdb to the early 2020s). The library was prepared using the immunoSEQ multiplex PCR assay. TCRdb re-hosts the immuneACCESS table, in-frame sequences only. Its copies lack some clones; in the studies checked, an unresolved V gene accounts for under half of them, and the cause for the rest is not known. The sample table lists some 150,000 clones, 88% of them with a count of one. The biggest ten clones account for about 5.4% of the sample. Reading the label with the study, this specimen's time point is: about 28 days (+/-7) after the second vaccine dose. The treatment or condition label of this sample denotes: meningococcal conjugate vaccine given as trial control. Sequences were derived from peripheral blood, sampled 28 days after the second dose of the MenACWY control vaccine. All receptors come from an adult who received the MenACWY meningococcal vaccine as a control.

This chain connects TRBV11-3 to TRBJ2-5, with 12 bases that match TRBD2. Germline-derived CDR1 and CDR2 are SGHNT and YENEEA. This CDR3 has 14 amino acids. The J segment lost 6 bases and the V segment lost 5 bases, leaving 4 bases of the junction unmatched. The CDR3 coding sequence is TGTGCCAGCAGCCTAGCGGGGGGGCGAAAGACCCAGTACTTC. It specifies CASSLAGGRKTQYF.

The chain joins TRBV5-1 to TRBJ2-7, with D hard to call. Trimming shortened V by 2 bases and J by 4 bases, and 10 bases separated the two germline ends. CDR1 is SGHRS, CDR2 YFSETQ, per germline. The CDR3 extends over 13 amino acids. CDR3 in amino acids: CASSFRLGYEQYF. Here the CDR3 DNA reads TGCGCCAGCAGCTTCCGGTTAGGGTACGAGCAGTACTTC. The full variable domain, in which reference TRBV5-1 and TRBJ2-7 provide the parts outside the CDR3, is KAGVTQTPRYLIKTRGQQVTLSCSPISGHRSVSWYQQTPGQGLQFLFEYFSETQRNKGNFPGRFSGRQFSNSRSEMNVSTLELGDSALYLCASSFRLGYEQYFGPGTRLTVT.

The chain employs TRBV19 and TRBJ2-1; D is ambiguous. The CDR3 length is 13 residues. The germline V gene has CDR1 LNHDA and CDR2 SQIVND (reference sequence). V lost 3 bases, J lost 3 bases, and 6 bases lay in between. In DNA form, the CDR3 reads TGTGCCAGTAGTATGGAGTTCTACAATGAGCAGTTCTTC. The encoded protein is CASSMEFYNEQFF.

The chain joins TRBV7-2 to TRBJ2-1; no clear D. This CDR3 has 14 residues. Looked up from germline, CDR1 is SGHTA and CDR2 is FQGNSA. Between the trimmed V and J ends, which lost 5 bases and 7 bases, there was a span of 15 bases. This chain's CDR3 is CASSPGPRGNEQFF. In DNA, the CDR3 is TGTGCCAGCAGCCCCGGACCCCGAGGTAATGAGCAGTTCTTC. Full variable domain (remainder filled in from reference TRBV7-2 and TRBJ2-1): GAGVSQSPSNKVTEKGKDVELRCDPISGHTALYWYRQSLGQGLEFLIYFQGNSAPDKSGLPSDRFSAERTGGSVSTLTIQRTQQEDSAVYLCASSPGPRGNEQFFGPGTRLTVL.

The chain combines TRBV5-1 with TRBJ2-2; 8 bases are shared with TRBD1. After removal of 6 bases from V and 5 bases from J, the junction contained 12 bases not matched to a gene. The CDR3 has 16 amino acids. CDR1 SGHRS and CDR2 YFSETQ come from the germline V gene. CDR3 sequence reads: CASTREAGGGTGELFF. The CDR3 bases are TGCGCCAGCACCAGGGAGGCAGGGGGCGGTACCGGGGAGCTGTTTTTT. Based on the CDR3 plus reference TRBV5-1 and TRBJ2-2, the full variable domain is KAGVTQTPRYLIKTRGQQVTLSCSPISGHRSVSWYQQTPGQGLQFLFEYFSETQRNKGNFPGRFSGRQFSNSRSEMNVSTLELGDSALYLCASTREAGGGTGELFFGEGSRLTVL.

The chain recombines TRBV5-6 with TRBJ2-3; D gene unclear. Germline CDR1 SGHDT, CDR2 YYEEEE. The V end was cut by 4 bases, the J end by 1 base, with 16 bases between. This CDR3 contains 16 residues. The CDR3 region has the DNA TGTGCCAGCAGCCTGAAGATGGCGGCGGGCACAGATACGCAGTATTTT. Translating gives CASSLKMAAGTDTQYF.

The rearrangement links TRBV24-1 to TRBJ2-5; D ambiguous. Trimming took off 3 bases at V and 5 bases at J, with 9 bases between the two ends. This CDR3 region has 13 residues. Germline lookup yields CDR1 KGHDR and CDR2 SFDVKD. CDR3 sequence reads: CATSDPSEETQYF. In DNA, the CDR3 is TGTGCCACCAGTGATCCTTCAGAGGAGACCCAGTACTTC.

V gene TRBV6-5 combines with J gene TRBJ2-3; 8 nucleotides line up with TRBD1. This CDR3 comprises 15 residues. Trimming at V came to 5 bases and at J to 3 bases, leaving 7 bases not matched to a gene. CDR1 and CDR2 from the germline V gene are MNHEY and SVGAGI. The CDR3: CASSTGTGVTDTQYF. CDR3 DNA: TGTGCCAGCAGTACCGGGACAGGAGTTACAGATACGCAGTATTTT.

This chain uses TRBV19 with TRBJ1-6; perhaps TRBD1 as D (5 bases). Germline V CDR1 and CDR2: LNHDA, SQIVND (reference sequence). The V gene lost 6 bases and the J gene lost 13 bases, with 19 bases spanning the gap. There are 14 residues in the CDR3. The CDR3 DNA reads TGTGCCAGTAGCCGGGGCAGTAGGAGGGAGCCCCTCCACTTT. Protein sequence: CASSRGSRREPLHF.

This sequence joins TRBV20-1 and TRBJ2-4; D unclear. The CDR3 spans 11 residues. Trimming shortened V by 0 bases and J by 8 bases, and 5 bases separated the two germline ends. In germline, CDR1 is DFQATT, CDR2 SNEGSKA (reference sequence). This CDR3 is CSARDVDIQYF. The CDR3 DNA reads as TGCAGTGCTAGAGATGTGGACATTCAGTACTTC.

V usage is TRBV7-8 and J usage is TRBJ1-6, with a tentative D call TRBD1 (5 bases). With 5 bases removed from V and 9 bases from J, the gap between germline ends came to 14 bases. Looked up from germline, CDR1 is SGHVS and CDR2 is FQNEAQ. This CDR3 region has 14 residues. CDR3 sequence: CASSPGPHGSPLHF. Written as DNA, the CDR3 is TGTGCCAGCAGCCCGGGACCTCATGGTTCACCCCTCCACTTT.

The chain couples TRBV19 to TRBJ2-2; tentatively, D is TRBD1 or TRBD2 (6 bases each). Germline CDR1 is LNHDA and CDR2 is SQIVND (reference sequence). This CDR3 comprises 15 residues. Trimming removed 3 bases from V and 7 bases from J, with 15 bases in between. The CDR3 reads CASSISGASGGELFF. DNA for the CDR3: TGTGCCAGTAGTATCTCGGGGGCATCTGGCGGGGAGCTGTTTTTT. Variable domain in full (rest from reference TRBV19 and TRBJ2-2): DGGITQSPKYLFRKEGQNVTLSCEQNLNHDAMYWYRQDPGQGLRLIYYSQIVNDFQKGDIAEGYSVSREKKESFPLTVTSAQKNPTAFYLCASSISGASGGELFFGEGSRLTVL.

J is TRBJ1-1 and V is TRBV19; D gene ambiguous. The germline V gene encodes CDR1 LNHDA and CDR2 SQIVND (reference sequence). The CDR3 extends over 13 amino acids. Between the trimmed V and J ends, which lost 5 bases and 4 bases, there was a span of 11 bases. In DNA, the CDR3 is TGTGCCAGTAGTGCGCCCGGGAGCACTGAAGCTTTCTTT. Its protein is CASSAPGSTEAFF.

The rearrangement joins TRBV19 to TRBJ2-1, with 11 bases fitting TRBD2. CDR3 length: 14 amino acids. Germline CDR1 and CDR2: LNHDA and SQIVND (reference sequence). Trimming at V came to 10 bases and at J to 4 bases, leaving 6 bases not matched to a gene. CDR3 residues: CATDGTSGYNEQFF. The DNA of the CDR3 is TGTGCCACCGACGGGACTAGCGGTTACAATGAGCAGTTCTTC. The variable domain in full, with the rest retrieved from reference TRBV19 and TRBJ2-1, is DGGITQSPKYLFRKEGQNVTLSCEQNLNHDAMYWYRQDPGQGLRLIYYSQIVNDFQKGDIAEGYSVSREKKESFPLTVTSAQKNPTAFYLCATDGTSGYNEQFFGPGTRLTVL.

The J gene is TRBJ2-2, the V gene TRBV3-1 (or the pseudogene TRBV3-2); D gene ambiguous. V gave up 6 bases and J gave up 6 bases, with 8 bases separating them. The CDR3 runs to 12 residues. Germline V gives CDR1 LGHDT, CDR2 YNNKEL (reference sequence). CDR3 protein: CASRESAGELFF. In DNA, the CDR3 is TGTGCCAGCAGGGAGTCCGCCGGGGAGCTGTTTTTT.

The chain carries TRBV5-4 and TRBJ2-1, with D perhaps matching TRBD2 (6 bases). V gave up 2 bases and J gave up 6 bases, with 15 bases separating them. The CDR3 totals 15 residues. Germline loops: CDR1 SGHNT, CDR2 YYREEE (reference sequence). CDR3 in amino acids: CASSFSQGGGNEQFF. CDR3 in DNA: TGTGCCAGCAGCTTTTCCCAGGGAGGTGGCAATGAGCAGTTCTTC.

This sequence joins TRBV24-1 and TRBJ1-2; D ambiguous. CDR3 length: 13 residues. Germline assignment: CDR1 KGHDR and CDR2 SFDVKD. V dropped 5 bases and J dropped 0 bases, with 6 bases sitting between them. The CDR3 sequence: CATSVGSNYGYTF. The CDR3 DNA is TGTGCCACCAGTGTGGGTTCTAACTATGGCTACACCTTC.

The chain has TRBV19 and TRBJ1-6, with a weak D call TRBD1 (6 bases). Germline CDR1 is LNHDA and CDR2 is SQIVND (reference sequence). The CDR3 is made up of 14 amino acids. V was cut by 6 bases and J by 10 bases, with 16 bases left in between. CDR3 sequence reads: CASRSSGEKSPLHF. The CDR3 coding sequence is TGTGCCAGTAGGAGCTCAGGGGAGAAATCACCCCTCCACTTT.

The chain joins TRBV21-1 to TRBJ2-5. TRBV21-1 is described as a pseudogene. The CDR3 runs 15 residues. For the CDR3, the DNA is TGTGCCAGCATTCCCGGGACGCCGGTCAAAGAGACCCAGTACTTC. This gives the protein CASIPGTPVKETQYF.

The chain recombines TRBV10-3 with TRBJ1-5; 9 bases are shared with TRBD1. The CDR3 length is 13 residues. Germline V gives CDR1 ENHRY, CDR2 SYGVKD. Losses at the gene ends were 6 bases for V and 8 bases for J; bases not matched to a gene: 5. Written as DNA, the CDR3 is TGTGCCATCAGGCCGGGACAGGGTAAGCCCCAGCATTTT. This sequence encodes CAIRPGQGKPQHF.

The chain employs TRBV5-8 and TRBJ1-3; perhaps TRBD1 as D (5 bases). V lost 2 bases, J lost 0 bases, and 12 bases lay in between. The germline CDR1 and CDR2 sequences are SGHTS and YDEGEE. The CDR3 runs to 16 residues. Here the CDR3 DNA reads TGTGCCAGCAGCTTTGACAGACTCTCCTCTGGAAACACCATATATTTT. This codes for CASSFDRLSSGNTIYF. The full variable domain, completed using reference TRBV5-8 and TRBJ1-3, is EAGVTQSPTHLIKTRGQQATLRCSPISGHTSVYWYQQALGLGLQFLLWYDEGEERNRGNFPPRFSGRQFPNYSSELNVNALELEDSALYLCASSFDRLSSGNTIYFGEGSWLTVV.

The gene calls are TRBV7-8 and TRBJ1-5, with unresolved D. The CDR3 consists of 15 residues. Deletions cut 3 bases from V and 0 bases from J, with 9 bases between. The germline V gene encodes CDR1 SGHVS and CDR2 FQNEAQ. The CDR3 DNA follows: TGTGCCAGCAGCTTGGTTTGGGCTAGCAATCAGCCCCAGCATTTT. Amino acids: CASSLVWASNQPQHF.

This sequence joins TRBV24-1 and TRBJ2-1, with 7 bases lining up with TRBD1. Trimming took 4 bases from V and 1 from J; bases not matched to a gene: 6. Germline lookup yields CDR1 KGHDR and CDR2 SFDVKD. CDR3 length: 16 amino acids. Written as DNA, the CDR3 is TGTGCCACCAGTGACCCCGGGACAGCTTCCTACAATGAGCAGTTCTTC. It encodes CATSDPGTASYNEQFF.

This clone showed up just a few times. This sequence joins TRBV5-4 and TRBJ2-2; 9 bases line up with TRBD2. Germline CDR1 and CDR2: SGHNT and YYREEE (reference sequence). This CDR3 contains 17 residues. Trimming took 2 bases from V and 5 from J; bases not matched to a gene: 10. CDR3 sequence (DNA): TGTGCCAGCAGCTTCGGGTTTAGCGGGGGCGGGACCGGGGAGCTGTTTTTT. Its translation: CASSFGFSGGGTGELFF.

The V and J genes are TRBV7-8 and TRBJ2-7, with D perhaps TRBD1 (5 bases). Trimming took 4 bases from V and 2 from J, leaving 18 bases between them. Germline values: CDR1 SGHVS, CDR2 FQNEAQ. This CDR3 has 16 amino acids. In nucleotides, the CDR3 is TGTGCCAGCAGCTCACCCATTAGACAGTCGACCTACGAGCAGTACTTC. It translates to CASSSPIRQSTYEQYF.

The chain is built from TRBV30 and TRBJ1-1; D is uncertain. The CDR3 totals 14 residues. Germline V gene data show CDR1 as GTSNPN and CDR2 as SVGIG (reference sequence). Trimming took off 3 bases at V and 1 base at J, with 12 bases between the two ends. For the CDR3, the DNA is TGTGCCTGGAGGGCCGGACCGGCGAACACTGAAGCTTTCTTT. The encoded protein is CAWRAGPANTEAFF.

V gene TRBV19 combines with J gene TRBJ1-1; D gene uncertain. CDR1 LNHDA and CDR2 SQIVND come from the germline V gene (reference sequence). Deletions cut 5 bases from V and 0 bases from J, with 13 bases between. This CDR3 spans 15 amino acids. In nucleotides, the CDR3 is TGTGCCAGTAGTCCGACCTTCACAGTGAACACTGAAGCTTTCTTT. Residues: CASSPTFTVNTEAFF.

The chain employs TRBV7-2 and TRBJ2-2; unclear D gene. V gave up 2 bases and J gave up 7 bases, with 14 bases separating them. Per germline, CDR1 SGHTA and CDR2 FQGNSA. There are 15 residues in the CDR3. The CDR3 reads CASSLQYFWDGELFF. The CDR3 DNA reads as TGTGCCAGCAGCTTACAGTATTTTTGGGACGGGGAGCTGTTTTTT.

V gene TRBV10-3 combines with J gene TRBJ2-3; TRBD2 aligns across 9 bases. The germline CDR1 and CDR2 sequences are ENHRY and SYGVKD. Losses at the gene ends were 10 bases for V and 7 bases for J; bases not matched to a gene: 9. The CDR3 length is 13 residues. The CDR3 DNA sequence: TGTGCCACCGCGTGGCGGGAGGGCCATACGCAGTATTTT. It encodes CATAWREGHTQYF.

This chain connects TRBV7-9 to TRBJ2-3; D is uncertain. The ends were cut back, 3 bases at V and 2 bases at J, with 9 bases in the middle. From germline, CDR1 is SEHNR and CDR2 FQNEAQ (reference sequence). The CDR3 has 14 residues. The CDR3 region is CASSFRLNTDTQYF. The CDR3 DNA reads TGTGCCAGCAGCTTTCGACTCAACACAGATACGCAGTATTTT.

This chain connects TRBV7-9 to TRBJ2-7; 9 bases fit TRBD2. Trimming removed 5 bases from V and 0 bases from J; junction bases left unmatched: 5. This CDR3 is 15 amino acids long. The germline CDR1 and CDR2 sequences are SEHNR and FQNEAQ (reference sequence). The CDR3 reads CASSASGGRSYEQYF. CDR3 DNA: TGTGCCAGCAGCGCAAGCGGGGGGCGCTCCTACGAGCAGTACTTC.

V usage is TRBV11-3 and J usage is TRBJ1-1, with 10 bases matching TRBD1. Germline lookup yields CDR1 SGHNT and CDR2 YENEEA. With V trimmed by 5 bases and J by 1 base, 7 bases remained unmatched. The CDR3 has 16 residues. This CDR3 is CASSRTWTGGNTEAFF. The CDR3 nucleotides are TGTGCCAGCAGCCGAACCTGGACAGGGGGGAACACTGAAGCTTTCTTT.